Below are 13 T cell receptor beta chains sequenced from a single sample in a study of cytomegalovirus exposure and HLA in healthy donors. The PCR had 60 Vbeta and 13 Jbeta primers. The data were produced by immunoSEQ multiplex PCR, yet TCRdb's version contains in-frame clones alone and is incomplete. The sample has 140,000 to 150,000 clones; roughly 70% are singletons. Sequencing used PBMCs. The receptors here all came from a man in his sixties in good health and CMV-seronegative.

This chain connects TRBV18 to TRBJ2-2; 8 bases are shared with TRBD2. CDR3 length: 15 residues. Losses at the gene ends were 3 bases for V and 6 bases for J; bases not matched to a gene: 6. Germline V lookup: CDR1 KGHSH, CDR2 LQKENI. The CDR3 loop reads CASSPGTRKAGELFF. CDR3 nucleotides: TGTGCCAGCTCACCGGGGACTAGAAAGGCCGGGGAGCTGTTTTTT.

About this clone itself: At one of its ends the junction is not consistent with the germline gene, which may arise from a read error. The V and J genes are TRBV29-1 and TRBJ2-7; a possible D gene is TRBD1 (6 bases). CDR1 is SQVTM and CDR2 is ANQGSEA in the germline V gene. This CDR3 has 11 amino acids. CDR3 sequence (DNA): TGCAGCGTTGAAAAGGGGGACGAGCGGTACTTC. It is translated as CSVEKGDERYF.

The chain carries TRBV15 and TRBJ2-7; D is ambiguous. The V end was cut by 1 base, the J end by 2 bases, with 6 bases between. From germline, CDR1 is LNHNV and CDR2 YYDKDF (reference sequence). The CDR3 length is 13 residues. CDR3 residues: CATSRGLAYEQYF. The CDR3 bases are TGTGCCACCAGCAGAGGTCTAGCCTACGAGCAGTACTTC.

This sequence joins TRBV6-5 and TRBJ2-7; TRBD1 matches 7 bases. Germline CDR1 is MNHEY and CDR2 is SVGAGI. The CDR3 is made up of 14 amino acids. With 2 bases clipped from V and 6 bases from J, the junction kept 7 bases outside the gene matches. Here the CDR3 DNA reads TGTGCCAGCAGTTACGGCCTGACAGGGCGCGAGCAGTACTTC. This translates into CASSYGLTGREQYF.

The CDR3 DNA follows: TGTGCCAGCAGCTTGACAGGGAATCCCGGGTCCGGGGAGCTGTTTTTT. The encoded protein is CASSLTGNPGSGELFF. The chain couples TRBV11-1 to TRBJ2-2; TRBD1 matches at 7 bases. V gave up 3 bases and J gave up 6 bases; unmatched junction bases: 10. The CDR3 spans 16 residues. The germline V gene has CDR1 SGHAT and CDR2 FQDESV (reference sequence). The full variable domain, rest sourced from reference TRBV11-1 and TRBJ2-2, is EAEVAQSPRYKITEKSQAVAFWCDPISGHATLYWYRQILGQGPELLVQFQDESVVDDSQLPKDRFSAERLKGVDSTLKIQPAELGDSAMYLCASSLTGNPGSGELFFGEGSRLTVL.

This sequence joins TRBV6-5 and TRBJ2-1; D ambiguous. The CDR3 length is 15 residues. V was shortened by 8 bases and J by 0 bases, with 14 bases between the two germline ends. CDR1 is MNHEY, CDR2 SVGAGI, per germline. CDR3 loop: CASGWRSSSYNEQFF. CDR3 nucleotides: TGTGCCAGCGGTTGGCGGTCTAGCTCCTACAATGAGCAGTTCTTC.

V usage is TRBV19 and J usage is TRBJ2-3, with 10 bases fitting TRBD1. Trimming cost V 3 bases and J 4 bases; bases outside gene matches: 7. The CDR3 has 16 residues. CDR1 and CDR2 from the germline V gene are LNHDA and SQIVND (reference sequence). CDR3 residues: CASSIPTGGIADTQYF. The CDR3 bases are TGTGCCAGTAGTATCCCGACAGGGGGCATCGCAGATACGCAGTATTTT.

V is TRBV7-9 and J is TRBJ1-1, with a possible D match to TRBD1 (5 bases). Germline lookup yields CDR1 SEHNR and CDR2 FQNEAQ (reference sequence). The CDR3 extends over 13 amino acids. The V gene lost 7 bases and the J gene lost 5 bases, with 14 bases spanning the gap. In DNA form, the CDR3 reads TGTGCCAGCAAGGACCGGGGGGGGACTGAAGCTTTCTTT. It encodes CASKDRGGTEAFF.

The V call is TRBV28, the J call TRBJ1-2; 9 nucleotides agree with TRBD1. Germline V gene lookup returns CDR1 MDHEN and CDR2 SYDVKM. With V trimmed by 8 bases and J by 2 bases, 6 bases remained unmatched. This CDR3 is built from 14 residues. CDR3 residues: CASCTGGSNYGYTF. The CDR3 region has the DNA TGTGCCAGCTGTACAGGGGGCTCAAACTATGGCTACACCTTC.

The chain carries TRBV29-1 and TRBJ1-1; D ambiguous. CDR1 and CDR2 from the germline V gene are SQVTM and ANQGSEA. The CDR3 loop spans 14 amino acids. Trimming took 5 bases from V and 3 from J, leaving 16 bases between them. CDR3 in DNA: TGCAGCGTTTCTCTCCTCACGCTAGACACTGAAGCTTTCTTT. Encoded protein: CSVSLLTLDTEAFF.

V is TRBV5-5 and J is TRBJ2-3; D is possibly TRBD1 (6 bases). The germline CDR1 and CDR2 sequences are SGHKS and YYEKEE (reference sequence). The CDR3 is 15 amino acids. Trimming took 0 bases from V and 0 from J, leaving 8 bases between them. Here the CDR3 DNA reads TGTGCCAGCAGCTTGGACCAGGGGAGCACAGATACGCAGTATTTT. Amino acid sequence: CASSLDQGSTDTQYF.

V and J are TRBV7-2 and TRBJ1-4, with D hard to call. The CDR3 runs to 13 residues. V shed 0 bases and J shed 8 bases, with 7 bases lying between them. Germline-derived CDR1 and CDR2 are SGHTA and FQGNSA. This chain's CDR3 is CASSLAGREKLFF. DNA of the CDR3: TGTGCCAGCAGCTTAGCAGGGAGGGAAAAACTGTTTTTT.

The chain is built from TRBV28 and TRBJ2-1, with 12 bases matching TRBD2. In germline, CDR1 is MDHEN, CDR2 SYDVKM. J was trimmed by 6 bases and V by 6 bases; bases with no gene match: 12. The CDR3 consists of 17 residues. For the CDR3, the DNA is TGTGCCAGCAGGGATGCGATAGGACTAGCGGGGTCCAATGAGCAGTTCTTC. This encodes CASRDAIGLAGSNEQFF.